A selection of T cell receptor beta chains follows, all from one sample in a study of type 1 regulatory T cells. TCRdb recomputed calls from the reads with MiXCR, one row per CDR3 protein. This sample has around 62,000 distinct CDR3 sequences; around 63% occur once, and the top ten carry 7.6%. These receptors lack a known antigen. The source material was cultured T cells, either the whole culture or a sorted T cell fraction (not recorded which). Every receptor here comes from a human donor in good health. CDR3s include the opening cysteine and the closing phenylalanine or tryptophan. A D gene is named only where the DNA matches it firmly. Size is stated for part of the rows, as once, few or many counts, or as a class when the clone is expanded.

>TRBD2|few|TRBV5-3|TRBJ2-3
TGTGGGGAGCGGGAACAATGCACAGATACGCAGTATTTT
CGEREQCTDTQYF
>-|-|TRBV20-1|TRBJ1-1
TGCAGTGCTAGAGACGAAGGTCAGGCCGCTGAAGCTTTCTTT
CSARDEGQAAEAFF
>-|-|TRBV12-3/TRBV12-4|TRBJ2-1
TGTGCCAGCAGATTGAGTTCCTACAATGAGCAGTTCTTC
CASRLSSYNEQFF
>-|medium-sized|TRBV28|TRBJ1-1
TGTGCCAGCAGAAAAGGGCCCACTGAAGCTTTCTTT
CASRKGPTEAFF
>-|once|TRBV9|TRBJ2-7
TGTGCCAGCAGCGTGAATTGGCTAGCCGAGCAGTACTTC
CASSVNWLAEQYF
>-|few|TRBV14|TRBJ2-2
TGTGCCAGCAGCGAGCAGCGAACCGGGGAGCTGTTTTTT
CASSEQRTGELFF
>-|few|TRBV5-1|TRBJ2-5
TGCGCCAGCAGCCTAAAACTGGGACTGGAGACCCAGTACTTC
CASSLKLGLETQYF
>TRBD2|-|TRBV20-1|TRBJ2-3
TGCAGTGCTAGAGATCAAGGACTAGCGGGCCTCGTTAGAGTTAGCACAGATACGCAGTATTTT
CSARDQGLAGLVRVSTDTQYF
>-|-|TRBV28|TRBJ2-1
TGTGCCAGCACGCAACCCCCCCGCCTCGGCTCCTACAATGAGCAGTTCTTC
CASTQPPRLGSYNEQFF
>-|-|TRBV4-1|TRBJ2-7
TGCGCCAGCAGCCCTCCGATGGGGCAACAGTACTTC
CASSPPMGQQYF
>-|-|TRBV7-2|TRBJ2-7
TGTGCCAGCAGCTCACAGGGCCGGGGGGTCTACGAGCAGTACTTC
CASSSQGRGVYEQYF
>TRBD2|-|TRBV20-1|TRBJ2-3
TGCAGTGCCAGGAGACTAGCGGGAGTGGATACGCAGTATTTT
CSARRLAGVDTQYF
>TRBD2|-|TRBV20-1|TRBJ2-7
TGCAGTGCTTCCCCGACTAGCGGGGCATCCTACGAACAGTACTTC
CSASPTSGASYEQYF
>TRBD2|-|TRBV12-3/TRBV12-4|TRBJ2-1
TGTGCCAGCAGTTTAAACCGGGAGGGCCGGAAGTTCTTC
CASSLNREGRKFF
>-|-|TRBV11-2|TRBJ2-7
TGTGCCAGCAAGGATATAGCGCTCTCCTACGAGCAGTACTTC
CASKDIALSYEQYF
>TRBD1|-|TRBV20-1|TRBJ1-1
TGCAGTGTGAGCCACAGGGGGACTGAAGCTTTCTTT
CSVSHRGTEAFF
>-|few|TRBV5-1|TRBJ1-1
TGCGCCAGCAGCTTTGGGGTAGACACTGAAGCTTTCTTT
CASSFGVDTEAFF
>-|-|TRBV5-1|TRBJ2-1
TGCGCCAGCAGCTTGGCGTCAGGGCGGCGGTACAATGAGCAGTTCTTC
CASSLASGRRYNEQFF
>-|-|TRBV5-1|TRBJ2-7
TGCGCCAGCAGCTTGGGTGGAGCGGGCTCAGGCGAGCAGTACTTC
CASSLGGAGSGEQYF
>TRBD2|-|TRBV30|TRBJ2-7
TGTGCCTGGAGTGGGACTAGCCGATTCTACGAGCAGTACTTC
CAWSGTSRFYEQYF
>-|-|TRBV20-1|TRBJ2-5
TGCAGTGCAGGAAAAGCCCACCAAGAGACCCAGTACTTC
CSAGKAHQETQYF
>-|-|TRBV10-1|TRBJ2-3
TGCGCCAGCAGGGCTAGCCTTTCTAGCACAGATACGCAGTATTTT
CASRASLSSTDTQYF
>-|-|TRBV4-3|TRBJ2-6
-
CASSQGLQGVGSGANVLIF
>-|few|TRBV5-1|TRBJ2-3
TGCGCCAGCAGCTTTGGAGCAGATACGCAGTATTTT
CASSFGADTQYF
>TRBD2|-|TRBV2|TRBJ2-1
TGTGCCAGCCGGGAGCGGGAGCAGAATGAGCAGTTCTTC
CASREREQNEQFF
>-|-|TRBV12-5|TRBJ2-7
TGTGCTAGTGGTTCCCGCGGAGTGTACGAGCAGTACTTC
CASGSRGVYEQYF
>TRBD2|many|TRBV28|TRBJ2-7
TGTGCCAGCAAATCGGGACTAGTAAACTACGAGCAGTACTTC
CASKSGLVNYEQYF
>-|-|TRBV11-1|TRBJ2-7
TGTGCCAGCAGCTTAGGTCCAGGGAGAAAGTACTTC
CASSLGPGRKYF
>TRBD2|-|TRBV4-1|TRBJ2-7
TGCGCCAGCAGCCAAGATCCGGGAGGCGAGCAGTACTTC
CASSQDPGGEQYF
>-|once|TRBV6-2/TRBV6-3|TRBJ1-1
TGTGCCAGCAGACTCACAGGTAGTGCTGAAGCTTTCTTT
CASRLTGSAEAFF
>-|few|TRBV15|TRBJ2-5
TGTGCCACCAGCAGAGATTCACTACCGTCGGGGGCCCAGTACTTC
CATSRDSLPSGAQYF
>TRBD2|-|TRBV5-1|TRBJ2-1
TGCGCCAGCAGCCCTCCACTAGCGGAGGTGTCGGAGCAGTTCTTC
CASSPPLAEVSEQFF
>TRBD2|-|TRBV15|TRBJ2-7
TGTGCCACCAGCAGAAATGGACTAGCGGGAGGTCTCGGCTACGAGCAGTACTTC
CATSRNGLAGGLGYEQYF
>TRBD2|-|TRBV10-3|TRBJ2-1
TGTGCCATCAATAGATTCCGTGGTAGCGGGAGTTTGCATGAGCAGTTCTTC
CAINRFRGSGSLHEQFF
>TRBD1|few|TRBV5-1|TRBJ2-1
TGCGCCAGCAGCTTGGGGGACAGCCCCTACAATGAGCAGTTCTTC
CASSLGDSPYNEQFF
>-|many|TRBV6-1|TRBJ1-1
TGTGCCAGCAGTGTTTTGACCGCTAACACTGAAGCTTTCTTT
CASSVLTANTEAFF
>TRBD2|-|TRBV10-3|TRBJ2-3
TGTGCCATCAGTGGGGGCGCGGGAGTAGGGACAGATACGCAGTATTTT
CAISGGAGVGTDTQYF
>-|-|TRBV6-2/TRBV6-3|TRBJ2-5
TGTGCCAGCAGTTACAGCCCTCGACGGGTAACCTCAGAGACCCAGTACTTC
CASSYSPRRVTSETQYF
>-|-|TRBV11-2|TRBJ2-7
TGTGCCAGCAGCTTAGTTTACAAGCGATACGAGCAGTACTTC
CASSLVYKRYEQYF
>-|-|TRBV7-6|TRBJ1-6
TGTGCCAACAGCTTTGGACTAAATTCACCCCTCCACTTT
CANSFGLNSPLHF
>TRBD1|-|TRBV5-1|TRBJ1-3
TGCGCCAGCAAGTTGACAGGGCAAGGAAACACCATATATTTT
CASKLTGQGNTIYF
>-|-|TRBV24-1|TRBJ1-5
TGTGCCACCAGTGACAGAAGAGATCAGCCCCAGCATTTT
CATSDRRDQPQHF
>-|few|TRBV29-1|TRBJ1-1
TGCAGCGGGGGGGAGGTCTCTGAAGCTTTCTTT
CSGGEVSEAFF
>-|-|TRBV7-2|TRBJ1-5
TGTGCCAGCAGCTTAGTGGGAGTCAATCAGCCCCAGCATTTT
CASSLVGVNQPQHF
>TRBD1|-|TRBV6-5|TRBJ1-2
TGTGCCAGCAGAAAGACAGGGGGCTATGGCTACACCTTC
CASRKTGGYGYTF
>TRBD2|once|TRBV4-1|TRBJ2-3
TGCGCCAGCAGCCACCGACTAGCGGGAGGCGCAGATACGCAGTATTTT
CASSHRLAGGADTQYF
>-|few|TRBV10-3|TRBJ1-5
TGTGCCATAGGACACAACAATCAGCCCCAGCATTTT
CAIGHNNQPQHF
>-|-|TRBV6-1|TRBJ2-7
TGTGCCAGCAGTGAAGCTGGCGGGGACTACGAGCAGTACTTC
CASSEAGGDYEQYF
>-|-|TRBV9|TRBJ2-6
TGTGCCAGCAGCGTAGTTGGGGCGGGTAGCTCTGGGGCCAACGTCCTGACTTTC
CASSVVGAGSSGANVLTF
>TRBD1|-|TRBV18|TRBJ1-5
TGTGCCAGCTCATCCACAGGGGGGCATCAGCCCCAGCATTTT
CASSSTGGHQPQHF
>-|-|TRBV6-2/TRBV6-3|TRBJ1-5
TGTGCCAGCAGGGCCCGAATCCTTAAGGGCAATCAGCCCCAGCATTTT
CASRARILKGNQPQHF
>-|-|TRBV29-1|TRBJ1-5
TGCAGCGTCGCCGAGGGCCTCTTGGGCAATCAGCCCCAGCATTTT
CSVAEGLLGNQPQHF
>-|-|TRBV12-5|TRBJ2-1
TGTGCTAGTGGGCAAACAACCGGGACCAGTGAGCAGTTCTTC
CASGQTTGTSEQFF
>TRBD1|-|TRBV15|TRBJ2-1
TGTGCCACCAGCAGTGGGGGACAGGGCCCAAGGAATGAGCAGTTCTTC
CATSSGGQGPRNEQFF